These T cell receptor beta chains were read from a single sample in a study of blood T cell repertoires in COVID-19. Profiled with immunoSEQ multiplex PCR; TCRdb holds only in-frame clones, not every one. Of 200,000 to 250,000 clones in the sample, around 84% are singletons; the top ten hold around 13%. Sequences were obtained from peripheral blood. These receptors were taken from a human donor in a cohort sampled during active COVID-19. Each CDR3 is given with its conserved first and last residue. D genes are given only for firm matches. A row's size may be missing; if present it is once, few, many or a size class.

size,J,V,D,DNA,CDR3
once,TRBJ2-3,TRBV6-6,.,TGTGCCACCCGTAAGGCGGACACAGATACGCAGTATTTT,CATRKADTDTQYF
.,TRBJ1-5,TRBV9,TRBD1,TGTGCCAGCAGCGTGGGGACAGGGCTACAGCCCCAGCATTTT,CASSVGTGLQPQHF
.,TRBJ1-1,TRBV29-1,.,TGCAGCGTTGAGGTGGGGCGCGAGACTGAAGCTTTCTTT,CSVEVGRETEAFF
.,TRBJ2-1,TRBV5-1,TRBD2,TGCGCCAGCAGCTTTACTAGCGGGATCAACAATGAGCAGTTCTTC,CASSFTSGINNEQFF
.,TRBJ1-5,TRBV6-5,TRBD1,TGTGCCAGCAGTTACCGGGACAGAAATCAGCCCCAGCATTTT,CASSYRDRNQPQHF
.,TRBJ1-1,TRBV7-8,TRBD1,TGTGCCAGCAGCAGGGAAAGGACAGGACTGGCTTTCTTT,CASSRERTGLAFF
.,TRBJ2-7,TRBV28,.,TGTGCCTCTTTTGACCCCGGGAACGAGCAGTACTTC,CASFDPGNEQYF
.,TRBJ1-2,TRBV9,.,TGTGCCAGCAGCGGGGAGGGACGCCGCTACACCTTC,CASSGEGRRYTF
.,TRBJ2-1,TRBV7-7,TRBD2,TGTGCTAGCAGCTTAGCACTAGCGGGGGGAGCTGATGAGCAGTTCTTC,CASSLALAGGADEQFF
.,TRBJ1-3,TRBV7-8,.,TGTGCCAGCAGCTCATTGGGGCAGTTTCTCTCTGGAAACACCATATATTTT,CASSSLGQFLSGNTIYF
.,TRBJ2-1,TRBV5-4,.,TGTGCCAGCAGCCCCGGACGAGGGCCGGATGAGCAGTTCTTC,CASSPGRGPDEQFF
.,TRBJ1-1,TRBV2,TRBD1,TGTGCCAGGGGACAGGGATCCTCCAACACTGAAGCTTTCTTT,CARGQGSSNTEAFF
.,TRBJ2-2,TRBV5-1,TRBD2,TGCGCCAGCAGCTCTGAGCGGGGGCTGGGGGCCGGGGAGCTGTTTTTT,CASSSERGLGAGELFF
.,TRBJ1-2,TRBV5-1,TRBD1,TGCGCCAGCAGCCCCGGACAGGGGCCCTTTGGCTACACCTTC,CASSPGQGPFGYTF
.,TRBJ2-7,TRBV20-1,.,TGCAGTGCTAGTGATCCGGTCTACGAGCAGTACTTC,CSASDPVYEQYF
.,TRBJ2-4,TRBV6-6,.,TGTGCCAGCAGTTACGACACCACAGCCAAAAACATTCAGTACTTC,CASSYDTTAKNIQYF
few,TRBJ1-2,TRBV6-5,TRBD1,TGTGCCAGCAGAGCCGAGGGGGCGCGAGGCTACACCTTC,CASRAEGARGYTF
.,TRBJ1-3,TRBV7-9,TRBD1,TGTGCCAGCAGCTTGACAGGGGATGAAAACACCATATATTTT,CASSLTGDENTIYF
few,TRBJ2-7,TRBV5-1,TRBD1,TGCGCCAGCAGCATCCTGGGACAGTCCTACGAGCAGTACTTC,CASSILGQSYEQYF
.,TRBJ2-1,TRBV27,TRBD2,TGTGCCAGCAGCGCCCCGGGACTAGCCTACAATGAGCAGTTCTTC,CASSAPGLAYNEQFF
.,TRBJ2-1,TRBV5-5,TRBD1,TGTGCCAGCAGCTTGTCCGGGACAGCTCTCTACAATGAGCAGTTCTTC,CASSLSGTALYNEQFF
once,TRBJ2-5,TRBV5-1,.,TGCGCCAGCAGCTTCACAGGTACAGGGGAGACCCAGTACTTC,CASSFTGTGETQYF
.,TRBJ1-6,TRBV10-3,.,TGTGCCACCTCGACAGAAAATAATTCACCCCTCCACTTT,CATSTENNSPLHF
.,TRBJ1-1,TRBV18,.,TGTGCCACTCGGGAGGGAAGGCACACTGAAGCTTTCTTT,CATREGRHTEAFF
.,TRBJ2-7,TRBV3-1/TRBV3-2,TRBD1,TGTGCCAGCACCAACCAGGGGGCGAACTACGAGCAGTACTTC,CASTNQGANYEQYF
.,TRBJ1-1,TRBV5-1,TRBD1,TGCGCCAGCAGCCCGGACAGGGGTAACACTGAAGCTTTCTTT,CASSPDRGNTEAFF
.,TRBJ2-1,TRBV5-1,.,TGCGCCAGCAGCAGGGAGGCTAGCGTTATGGATGAGCAGTTCTTC,CASSREASVMDEQFF
.,TRBJ2-2,TRBV7-2,.,TGTGCCAGCAGCGTAGTGCGTCTGGGGGGAGGGGGCACCGGGGAGCTGTTTTTT,CASSVVRLGGGGTGELFF
.,TRBJ1-6,TRBV5-4,TRBD1,TGTGCCAGCACCACACAGGGGGCAGGTTCACCCCTCCACTTT,CASTTQGAGSPLHF
.,TRBJ2-3,TRBV9,TRBD2,TGTGCCAGCACAGCGGGGGTTTTCTCCACAGATACGCAGTATTTT,CASTAGVFSTDTQYF
.,TRBJ2-2,TRBV9,TRBD2,TGTGCCAGCAGCGTAGATGGGACTAGCGGGGGAAGGGAGCTGTTTTTT,CASSVDGTSGGRELFF
.,TRBJ2-7,TRBV30,.,TGTGCCTGGAGTGTCGGGCAGGGCTCCTACGAGCAGTACTTC,CAWSVGQGSYEQYF
.,TRBJ1-1,TRBV19,TRBD1,TGTGCCAGTAGTATGGACAGGGGGAACACTGAAGCTTTCTTT,CASSMDRGNTEAFF
many,TRBJ1-1,TRBV5-1,TRBD1,TGCGCCAGCAGGTCGGACCCTGGGACAGCCACTGAAGCTTTCTTT,CASRSDPGTATEAFF
.,TRBJ1-5,TRBV28,.,TGTGCCAGCAGTAGAGTCACGGACAGCTTCAATCAGCCCCAGCATTTT,CASSRVTDSFNQPQHF
.,TRBJ1-1,TRBV7-8,.,TGTGCCAGCAGCCCCCGTGGGGGGGAAGCTTTCTTT,CASSPRGGEAFF
few,TRBJ1-2,TRBV3-1/TRBV3-2,.,TGTGCCAGCAGCCGGTCTACGTCTAACTATGGCTACACCTTC,CASSRSTSNYGYTF
.,TRBJ2-3,TRBV7-3,TRBD1,TGTGCCAGCAGCCCAGACCCGGGACAGGGCACAGATACGCAGTATTTT,CASSPDPGQGTDTQYF
.,TRBJ2-5,TRBV7-9,TRBD1,TGTGCCAGCAGCTTAGGGATCGGACAGGGAATAGAGACCCAGTACTTC,CASSLGIGQGIETQYF
many,TRBJ1-2,TRBV5-1,TRBD1,TGCGCCAGTTCCTACTCCTCCACAGGGGAGTGGGGCTACACCTTC,CASSYSSTGEWGYTF
.,TRBJ1-1,TRBV28,TRBD1,TGTGCCAGCAGTTTGGGTAGTTTGGGACAGGGCCATGCTTTCTTT,CASSLGSLGQGHAFF
.,TRBJ1-1,TRBV10-3,.,TGTGCCATCAGCCAACCCACAGGAGAGAACACTGAAGCTTTCTTT,CAISQPTGENTEAFF
.,TRBJ1-3,TRBV4-2,TRBD1,TGTGCCAGCAGCCCGGGACAGGGCGCTGGAAACACCATATATTTT,CASSPGQGAGNTIYF
many,TRBJ2-3,TRBV5-5,TRBD2,TGTGCCAGCAGCTTGGGACTAGCGGGAAGCACAGATACGCAGTATTTT,CASSLGLAGSTDTQYF
once,TRBJ2-7,TRBV5-1,TRBD2,TGCGCCAGCAGCTTGGGGGTAGTCGGGAGGAGCTCCTACGAGCAGTACTTC,CASSLGVVGRSSYEQYF
.,TRBJ2-3,TRBV29-1,TRBD1,TGCAGCGGCCAGAGGACAGGGGTCGTTCGCACAGATACGCAGTATTTT,CSGQRTGVVRTDTQYF
.,TRBJ2-5,TRBV6-6,.,TGTGCCAGCAGTTGGAGTCAAGAGACCCAGTACTTC,CASSWSQETQYF
.,TRBJ2-1,TRBV27,TRBD2,TGTGCCAGCAGTTTAGTTTGGGGGGAGGGAATCTCGGATGAGCAGTTCTTC,CASSLVWGEGISDEQFF
.,TRBJ2-1,TRBV7-2,TRBD2,TGTGCCAGCAGCGCACTAGCGGGGGACAATGAGCAGTTCTTC,CASSALAGDNEQFF
.,TRBJ2-5,TRBV5-1,.,TGCGCCAGCAGCTTTGGGGCAGGAGCAGAGACCCAGTACTTC,CASSFGAGAETQYF
.,TRBJ2-2,TRBV29-1,.,TGCAGCGTCCAGGGTTACACCGGGGAGCTGTTTTTT,CSVQGYTGELFF